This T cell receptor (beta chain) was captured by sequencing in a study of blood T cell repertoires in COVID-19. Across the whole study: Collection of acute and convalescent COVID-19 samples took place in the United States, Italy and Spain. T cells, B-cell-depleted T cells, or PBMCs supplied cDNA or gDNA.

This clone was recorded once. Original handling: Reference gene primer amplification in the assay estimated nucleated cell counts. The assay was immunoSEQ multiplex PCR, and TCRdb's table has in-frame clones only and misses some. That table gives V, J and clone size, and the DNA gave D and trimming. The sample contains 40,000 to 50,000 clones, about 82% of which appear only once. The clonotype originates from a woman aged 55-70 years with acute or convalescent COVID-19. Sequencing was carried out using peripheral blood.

This CDR3 is CASTDRGLAGINNEQFF. Here the CDR3 DNA reads TGTGCCAGTACCGATAGAGGACTAGCGGGAATCAACAATGAGCAGTTCTTC. The J gene is TRBJ2-1, the V gene TRBV19; 12 positions agree with TRBD2. Germline values: CDR1 LNHDA, CDR2 SQIVND (reference sequence). This CDR3 is built from 17 residues. J gave up 5 bases and V 7 bases, and 12 bases lay outside the gene matches.